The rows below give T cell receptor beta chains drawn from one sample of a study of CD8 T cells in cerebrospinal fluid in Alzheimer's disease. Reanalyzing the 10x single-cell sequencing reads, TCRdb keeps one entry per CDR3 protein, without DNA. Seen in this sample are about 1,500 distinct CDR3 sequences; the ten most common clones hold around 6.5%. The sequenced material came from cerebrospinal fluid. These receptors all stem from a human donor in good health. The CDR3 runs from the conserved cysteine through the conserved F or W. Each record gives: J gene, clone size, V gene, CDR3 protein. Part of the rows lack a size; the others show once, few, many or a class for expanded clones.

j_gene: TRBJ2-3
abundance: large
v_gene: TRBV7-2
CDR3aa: CASSPSADTQYF

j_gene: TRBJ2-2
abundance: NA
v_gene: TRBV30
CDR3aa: CAWGAYGGELFF

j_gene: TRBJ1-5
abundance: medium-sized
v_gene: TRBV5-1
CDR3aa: CASSPESGRSQPQHF

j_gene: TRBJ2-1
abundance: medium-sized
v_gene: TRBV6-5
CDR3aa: CASSAGQGVYNEQFF

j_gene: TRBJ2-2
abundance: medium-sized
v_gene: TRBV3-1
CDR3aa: CASSHEAGGRIGELFF

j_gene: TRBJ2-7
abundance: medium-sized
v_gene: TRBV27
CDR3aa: CASSLLGGLSYEQYF

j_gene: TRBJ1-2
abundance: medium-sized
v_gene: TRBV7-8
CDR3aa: CASSSHPDAKNYGYTF

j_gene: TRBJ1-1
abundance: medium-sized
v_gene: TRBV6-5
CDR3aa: CASSYTSGQRNTEAFF

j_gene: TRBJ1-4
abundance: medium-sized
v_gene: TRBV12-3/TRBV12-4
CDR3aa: CASSFGHEKLFF

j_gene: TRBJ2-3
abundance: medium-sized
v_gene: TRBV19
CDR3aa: CASSIDWDTQYF

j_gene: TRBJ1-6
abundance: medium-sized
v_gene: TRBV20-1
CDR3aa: CSARKAQTNSPLHF

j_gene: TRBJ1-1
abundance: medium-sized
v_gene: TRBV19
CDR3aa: CASSTPGSTEAFF

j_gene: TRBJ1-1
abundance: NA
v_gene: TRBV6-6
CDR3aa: CASSPGMNTEAFF

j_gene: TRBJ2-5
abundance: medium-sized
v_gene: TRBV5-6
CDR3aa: CASSSVFGVQRETQYF

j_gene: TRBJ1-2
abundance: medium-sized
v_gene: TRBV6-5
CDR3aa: CASSYSWGTGDYGYTF

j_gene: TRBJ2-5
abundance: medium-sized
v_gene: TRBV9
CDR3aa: CASSVGQGAGETQYF

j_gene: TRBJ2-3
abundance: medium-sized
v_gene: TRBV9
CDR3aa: CASSVVGVGTDTQYF

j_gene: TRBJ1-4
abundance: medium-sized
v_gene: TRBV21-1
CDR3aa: CASSTRKDGGEKLFF

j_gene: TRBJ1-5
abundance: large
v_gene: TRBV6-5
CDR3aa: CATMKRGGRSNQPQHF

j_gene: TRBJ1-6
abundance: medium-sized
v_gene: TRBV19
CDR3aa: CASTRTGSSSPLHF